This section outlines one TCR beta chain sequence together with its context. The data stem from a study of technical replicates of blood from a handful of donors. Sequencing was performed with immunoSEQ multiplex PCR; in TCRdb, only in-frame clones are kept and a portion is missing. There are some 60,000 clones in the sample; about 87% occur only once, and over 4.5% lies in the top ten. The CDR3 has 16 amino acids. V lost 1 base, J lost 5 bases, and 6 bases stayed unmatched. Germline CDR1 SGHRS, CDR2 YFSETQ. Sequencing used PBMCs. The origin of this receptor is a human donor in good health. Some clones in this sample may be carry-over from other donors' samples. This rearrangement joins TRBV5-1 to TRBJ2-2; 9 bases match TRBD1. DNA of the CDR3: TGCGCCAGCAGCTTGCTAGGACAGGGGCAAACCGGGGAGCTGTTTTTT. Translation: CASSLLGQGQTGELFF.